This T cell receptor beta chain was captured by sequencing in a study of patients and donors after allogeneic stem cell transplantation. Each CDR3 protein gets one entry after TCRdb re-called the RT-PCR reads with MiXCR. The data show approximately 170,000 distinct CDR3 sequences, about 24% seen once. The sequence was collected from a human donor who was either an allogeneic HSCT recipient or a stem cell or donor lymphocyte infusion donor (not recorded which). It is not recorded whose cells these are; they may come from a transplant donor. The specimen sequenced was blood, either unsorted or a sorted T cell fraction (not recorded which).

CDR3 coding DNA: TGCGCCAGCAGCACCGGGACTGGGAACTACGAGCAGTACTTC. This encodes CASSTGTGNYEQYF. The rearrangement links TRBV5-1 to TRBJ2-7; a weak D match, TRBD2 (6 bases). Trimming shortened V by 4 bases and J by 3 bases, and 14 bases separated the two germline ends. There are 14 residues in the CDR3. Per germline, CDR1 SGHRS and CDR2 YFSETQ.